A selection of T cell receptor beta chains follows, all from one sample in a study of cytomegalovirus exposure and HLA in healthy donors. Clones were sequenced by immunoSEQ multiplex PCR, and TCRdb holds only the in-frame ones, with some missing. The data hold 100,000 to 150,000 clones, with approximately 80% observed a single time. The material sequenced was PBMCs. The source of these receptors is a woman in her sixties or seventies in good health and CMV-seronegative. The CDR3 runs from the conserved cysteine through the conserved F or W. The order of the fields is CDR3 DNA, CDR3 protein, D gene, clone size, J gene, V gene. The D gene is left open where the match is weak. Not all rows give a size; the values are once, few, many and, for expanded clones, a class.

CDR3 DNA: TGCAGCGATCAGGGACAGTCCCAAGAGACCCAGTACTTC
CDR3 protein: CSDQGQSQETQYF
D gene: TRBD1
clone size: NA
J gene: TRBJ2-5
V gene: TRBV29-1

CDR3 DNA: TGTGCCAGCAAGTCGGTCAGGCCTAACTCAGATACGCAGTATTTT
CDR3 protein: CASKSVRPNSDTQYF
D gene: NA
clone size: NA
J gene: TRBJ2-3
V gene: TRBV2

CDR3 DNA: TGTGCCAGCAGCTTACGGGGTAGCTCTGGAAACACCATATATTTT
CDR3 protein: CASSLRGSSGNTIYF
D gene: NA
clone size: NA
J gene: TRBJ1-3
V gene: TRBV5-6

CDR3 DNA: TGTGCCAGCAGCCCGTATAGCAGCAGCACAGATACGCAGTATTTT
CDR3 protein: CASSPYSSSTDTQYF
D gene: NA
clone size: NA
J gene: TRBJ2-3
V gene: TRBV7-2

CDR3 DNA: TGTGCCAGAAGCAGGGGTCCGGGGCAGGAGACCCAGTACTTC
CDR3 protein: CARSRGPGQETQYF
D gene: NA
clone size: NA
J gene: TRBJ2-5
V gene: TRBV30

CDR3 DNA: TGTGCCAGTAGTATGGAGCCAGAAATCTCCACAGGTACGCAGTATTTT
CDR3 protein: CASSMEPEISTGTQYF
D gene: NA
clone size: NA
J gene: TRBJ2-3
V gene: TRBV19

CDR3 DNA: TGTGCCAGCTCACCGCGACCGCCCCGAGGTCAGGGGACTGAAGCTTTCTTT
CDR3 protein: CASSPRPPRGQGTEAFF
D gene: NA
clone size: NA
J gene: TRBJ1-1
V gene: TRBV18

CDR3 DNA: TGTGCCAGCAGCTCACTAGCATCCGACTCCTACGATACGCAGTATTTT
CDR3 protein: CASSSLASDSYDTQYF
D gene: NA
clone size: NA
J gene: TRBJ2-3
V gene: TRBV7-9

CDR3 DNA: TGTGCCAGCAGCTGGACAGGCTCTGGAAACACCATATATTTT
CDR3 protein: CASSWTGSGNTIYF
D gene: TRBD1
clone size: NA
J gene: TRBJ1-3
V gene: TRBV11-2

CDR3 DNA: TGCGCCAGCAGCCGATCGTGGACAGCCATTCAGCCCCAGCATTTT
CDR3 protein: CASSRSWTAIQPQHF
D gene: NA
clone size: NA
J gene: TRBJ1-5
V gene: TRBV4-1

CDR3 DNA: TGTGCCAGCAGCGCCGAGCAGCCAGGGTACGAGCAGTACTTC
CDR3 protein: CASSAEQPGYEQYF
D gene: NA
clone size: few
J gene: TRBJ2-7
V gene: TRBV7-9

CDR3 DNA: TGTGCCAGCAGCTTAACGCCGGGATTATCGACAGATACGCAGTATTTT
CDR3 protein: CASSLTPGLSTDTQYF
D gene: NA
clone size: few
J gene: TRBJ2-3
V gene: TRBV7-3

CDR3 DNA: TGCAGCGTTGTATTGTTAACGAACACCGGGGAGCTGTTTTTT
CDR3 protein: CSVVLLTNTGELFF
D gene: NA
clone size: NA
J gene: TRBJ2-2
V gene: TRBV29-1

CDR3 DNA: TGTGCCAGCAGCCCGGACCTCCAGGGGGGTGTCACCGGGGAGCTGTTTTTT
CDR3 protein: CASSPDLQGGVTGELFF
D gene: NA
clone size: NA
J gene: TRBJ2-2
V gene: TRBV7-3

CDR3 DNA: TGTGCCTGGAGTGTAGGACTCTATGGCTACACCTTC
CDR3 protein: CAWSVGLYGYTF
D gene: NA
clone size: NA
J gene: TRBJ1-2
V gene: TRBV30

CDR3 DNA: TGCGCCAGCAGCTTCCTAGGTCGGAGGCGGGAGCTGTTTTTT
CDR3 protein: CASSFLGRRRELFF
D gene: NA
clone size: NA
J gene: TRBJ2-2
V gene: TRBV5-1

CDR3 DNA: TGTGCCAGTAGAACCGGGACAGACTATTATAACACCGGGGAGCTGTTTTTT
CDR3 protein: CASRTGTDYYNTGELFF
D gene: TRBD1
clone size: NA
J gene: TRBJ2-2
V gene: TRBV19

CDR3 DNA: TGTGCCAGCAGCTTCCGACAGGGGGCTGAAGCTTTCTTT
CDR3 protein: CASSFRQGAEAFF
D gene: TRBD1
clone size: NA
J gene: TRBJ1-1
V gene: TRBV7-8

CDR3 DNA: TGTGCCAGCAGCTTGAGGACGGGGGACTATGGCTACACCTTC
CDR3 protein: CASSLRTGDYGYTF
D gene: NA
clone size: NA
J gene: TRBJ1-2
V gene: TRBV5-6

CDR3 DNA: TGTGCCACCCTCGAGCTGGGACAGGGGAAATACGAGCAGTACTTC
CDR3 protein: CATLELGQGKYEQYF
D gene: TRBD1
clone size: NA
J gene: TRBJ2-7
V gene: TRBV27